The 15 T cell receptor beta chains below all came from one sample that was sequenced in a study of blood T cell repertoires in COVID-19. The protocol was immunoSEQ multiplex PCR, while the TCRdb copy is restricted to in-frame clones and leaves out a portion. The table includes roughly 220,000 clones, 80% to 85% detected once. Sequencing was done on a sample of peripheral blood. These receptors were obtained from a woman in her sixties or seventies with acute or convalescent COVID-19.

CDR3 bases: TGTGCCAGCAGCCGGACAGGGGACGAGCAGTACTTC. This encodes CASSRTGDEQYF. The chain carries TRBV11-1 and TRBJ2-7; 9 nucleotides match TRBD1. The CDR3 loop spans 12 amino acids. Trimming removed 5 bases from V and 5 bases from J; junction bases left unmatched: 1. The V gene's germline CDR1 is SGHAT and CDR2 FQDESV (reference sequence).

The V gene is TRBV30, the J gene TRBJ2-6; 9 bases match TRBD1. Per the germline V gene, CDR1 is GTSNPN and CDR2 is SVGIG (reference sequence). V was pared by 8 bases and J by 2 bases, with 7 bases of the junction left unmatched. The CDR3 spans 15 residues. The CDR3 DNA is TGTGCCAGGGGACAGGGATTCGCTGGGGCCAACGTCCTGACTTTC. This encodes CARGQGFAGANVLTF.

The CDR3 protein is CASSPPWAGNYEQYF. The CDR3 DNA reads TGTGCCAGTAGTCCTCCTTGGGCGGGAAACTACGAGCAGTACTTC. The rearrangement uses TRBV19 and TRBJ2-7; D might be TRBD2 (6 bases). The CDR3 loop spans 15 amino acids. Trimming shortened V by 5 bases and J by 3 bases, and 17 bases separated the two germline ends. Germline V gives CDR1 LNHDA, CDR2 SQIVND (reference sequence).

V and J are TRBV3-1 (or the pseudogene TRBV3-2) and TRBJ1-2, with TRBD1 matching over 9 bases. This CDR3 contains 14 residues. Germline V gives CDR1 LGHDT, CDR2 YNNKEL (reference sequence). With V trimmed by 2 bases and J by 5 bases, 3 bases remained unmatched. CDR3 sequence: CASSQSGTGYGYTF. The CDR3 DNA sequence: TGTGCCAGCAGCCAATCCGGGACAGGGTATGGCTACACCTTC.

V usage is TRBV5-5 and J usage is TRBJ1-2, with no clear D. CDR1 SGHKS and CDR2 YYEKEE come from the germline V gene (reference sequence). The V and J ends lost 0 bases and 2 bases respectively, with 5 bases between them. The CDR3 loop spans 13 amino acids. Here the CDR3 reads CASSLETNYGYTF. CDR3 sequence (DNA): TGTGCCAGCAGCTTGGAGACAAACTATGGCTACACCTTC.

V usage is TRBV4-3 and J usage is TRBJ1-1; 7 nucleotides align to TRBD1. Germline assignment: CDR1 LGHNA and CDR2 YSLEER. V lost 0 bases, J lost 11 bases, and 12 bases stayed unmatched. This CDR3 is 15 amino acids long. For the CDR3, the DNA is TGCGCCAGCAGCCAAGAACCCCTGACAGGGCGGCGGGCTTTCTTT. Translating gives CASSQEPLTGRRAFF.

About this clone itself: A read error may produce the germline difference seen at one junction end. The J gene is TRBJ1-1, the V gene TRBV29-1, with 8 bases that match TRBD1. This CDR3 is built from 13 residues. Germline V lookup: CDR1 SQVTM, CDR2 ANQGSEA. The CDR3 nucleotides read TGCAGCGTAAAACGGACAGGGTTGACTGGAGCTTTCTTT. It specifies CSVKRTGLTGAFF.

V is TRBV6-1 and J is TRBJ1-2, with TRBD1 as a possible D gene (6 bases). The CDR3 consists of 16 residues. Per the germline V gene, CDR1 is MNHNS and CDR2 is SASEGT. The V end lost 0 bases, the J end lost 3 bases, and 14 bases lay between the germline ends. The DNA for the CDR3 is TGTGCCAGCAGTGAAGCGTATTATAGGACAGACTATGGCTACACCTTC. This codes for CASSEAYYRTDYGYTF.

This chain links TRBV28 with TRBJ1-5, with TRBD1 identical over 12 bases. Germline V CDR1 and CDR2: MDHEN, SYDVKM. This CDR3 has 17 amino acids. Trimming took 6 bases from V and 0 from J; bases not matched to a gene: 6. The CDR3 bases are TGTGCCAGCAGGACGGGACAGGGGGCGAATAGCAATCAGCCCCAGCATTTT. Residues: CASRTGQGANSNQPQHF.

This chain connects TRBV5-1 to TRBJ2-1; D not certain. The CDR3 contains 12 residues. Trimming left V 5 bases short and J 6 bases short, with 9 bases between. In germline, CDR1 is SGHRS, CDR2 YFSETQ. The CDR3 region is CASSLYSNEQFF. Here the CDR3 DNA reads TGCGCCAGCAGTCTTTATAGCAATGAGCAGTTCTTC.

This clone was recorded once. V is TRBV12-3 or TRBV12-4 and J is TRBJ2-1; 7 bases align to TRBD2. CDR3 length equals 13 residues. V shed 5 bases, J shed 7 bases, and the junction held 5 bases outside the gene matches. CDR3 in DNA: TGTGCCAGCAGTGGGGGAGGGGTGAATGAGCAGTTCTTC. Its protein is CASSGGGVNEQFF.

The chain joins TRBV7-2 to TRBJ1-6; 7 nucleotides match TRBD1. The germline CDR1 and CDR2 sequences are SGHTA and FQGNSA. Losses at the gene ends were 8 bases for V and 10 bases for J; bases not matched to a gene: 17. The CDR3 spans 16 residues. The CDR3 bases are TGTGCCAGCTCCCCCCAGGGGGTTGGGGGTGGATCACCCCTCCACTTT. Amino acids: CASSPQGVGGGSPLHF.

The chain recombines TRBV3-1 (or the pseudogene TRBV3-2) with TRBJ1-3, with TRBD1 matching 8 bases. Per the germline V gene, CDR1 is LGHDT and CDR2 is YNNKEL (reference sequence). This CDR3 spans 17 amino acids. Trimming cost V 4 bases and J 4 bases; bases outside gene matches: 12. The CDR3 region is CASSRPRTGQSGNTIYF. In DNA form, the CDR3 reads TGTGCCAGCAGCCGCCCGCGGACAGGGCAAAGCGGAAACACCATATATTTT.

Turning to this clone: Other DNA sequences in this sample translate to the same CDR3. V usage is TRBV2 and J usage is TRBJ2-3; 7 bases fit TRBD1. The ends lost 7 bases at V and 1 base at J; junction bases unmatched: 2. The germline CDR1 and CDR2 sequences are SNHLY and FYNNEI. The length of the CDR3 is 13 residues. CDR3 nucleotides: TGTGCCAGCACGGGGACAGGCACAGATACGCAGTATTTT. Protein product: CASTGTGTDTQYF.

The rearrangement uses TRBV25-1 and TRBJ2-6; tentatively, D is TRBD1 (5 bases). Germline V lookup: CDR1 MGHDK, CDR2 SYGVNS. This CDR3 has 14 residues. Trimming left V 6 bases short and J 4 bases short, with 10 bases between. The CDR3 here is CASSDRGGANVLTF. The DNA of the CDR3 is TGTGCCAGCAGCGACAGAGGCGGGGCCAACGTCCTGACTTTC.